This T cell receptor beta chain was profiled in a study of T cell repertoires in cytomegalovirus infection. Study background: Both a matching HLA type and CMV infection were indicated by public TCR beta signatures.

This clonotype showed up many times. Its antigen is currently unknown. TCRdb fed the reads into MiXCR, producing one record per CDR3 protein. The sample shows around 300,000 distinct CDR3 sequences, more than 8% of them seen only once. Study-wide points: The cumulative frequency of public TCR beta families identified carriers of CMV plus the relevant HLA. The ex vivo response showed dominance by HLA-C-restricted CMV-specific TCR beta clonotypes.

The germline gives CDR1 LNHDA, CDR2 SQIVND (reference sequence). This CDR3 spans 14 amino acids. Trimming removed 3 bases from V and 4 bases from J; junction bases left unmatched: 2. The specimen sequenced was PBMCs. The TCR was taken from a human donor in good health (CMV status not recorded). Some clones in this sample may be carry-over from other donors' samples. The V gene is TRBV19, the J gene TRBJ2-2; TRBD1 matches 7 bases. In DNA, the CDR3 is TGTGCCAGTAGTATGACAGGGTCCACCGGGGAGCTGTTTTTT. Encoded protein: CASSMTGSTGELFF.